This TCR beta chain was retrieved from a study of shared clonotypes between healthy human individuals. Of note for this clone: No antigen is known for it.

Study-wide points: Generally, naive subsets came out with larger estimated richness than memory subsets.

The CDR3 runs 12 residues. Germline V CDR1 and CDR2: SGDLS, YYNGEE. The germline V and J ends were trimmed by 5 bases and 6 bases, with 12 bases remaining between them. CD8 cells classed as naive were CD45RO-negative and positively selected for CCR7, excluding terminally differentiated effector memory CD45RA+ cells. Libraries were prepared by immunoSEQ multiplex PCR; TCRdb keeps only in-frame clonotypes and omits some of them. The data show about 680,000 clones, around 90% seen once. The sample comprised naive CD8+ T cells sorted from blood. This TCR derives from a man aged 25 to 45 in good health. The chain has TRBV9 and TRBJ2-7; TRBD1 might be the D (6 bases). CDR3 residues: CASSPMGAEQYF. CDR3 nucleotides: TGTGCCAGCAGTCCGATGGGGGCCGAGCAGTACTTC.